Below are 32 T cell receptor beta chains sequenced from a single sample in a study of PD-1 blockade in classical Hodgkin lymphoma. Described time point: cycle 4 day 1 (C4D1), after less than 7 weeks of nivolumab. Each and every patient relapsed after autologous stem cell transplantation, and patients got differing brentuximab vedotin exposure. Profiled with immunoSEQ multiplex PCR; TCRdb holds only in-frame clones, not every one. Of about 32,000 clones listed, around 80% are singletons. The sequenced sample was peripheral blood mononuclear cells (PBMCs), obtained before the fourth cycle of nivolumab. The receptors stem from a human donor with classical Hodgkin lymphoma.

The chain couples TRBV28 to TRBJ1-2; TRBD1 matches at 7 bases. V shed 6 bases and J 7 bases; nucleotides not matched to a gene: 8. This CDR3 is built from 13 residues. CDR1 and CDR2 from the germline V gene are MDHEN and SYDVKM. In DNA, the CDR3 is TGTGCCAGCAGGCCAGGGGGGACGGGTGGCTACACCTTC. It translates to CASRPGGTGGYTF.

The V gene is TRBV4-2, the J gene TRBJ1-2; 8 nucleotides agree with TRBD1. The germline gives CDR1 LGHNA, CDR2 YNFKEQ. V trimming: 3 bases; J trimming: 1 base; junction bases outside the gene matches: 1. The CDR3 runs 14 residues. The CDR3 nucleotides are TGTGCCAGCAGCCAGGACAGGGTTAACTATGGCTACACCTTC. Residues: CASSQDRVNYGYTF.

This chain uses TRBV15 with TRBJ1-5; D gene uncertain. Trimming took off 0 bases at V and 1 base at J, with 1 base between the two ends. This CDR3 spans 13 amino acids. Germline CDR1 reads LNHNV; CDR2 reads YYDKDF (reference sequence). CDR3 loop: CATSRESNQPQHF. CDR3 sequence (DNA): TGTGCCACCAGCAGAGAAAGCAATCAGCCCCAGCATTTT.

This chain connects TRBV30 to TRBJ1-5; TRBD1 agrees at 7 bases. The CDR3 spans 13 residues. From germline, CDR1 is GTSNPN and CDR2 SVGIG (reference sequence). V shed 2 bases and J 7 bases; nucleotides not matched to a gene: 5. CDR3 sequence reads: CAWSRQGRQPQHF. In nucleotides, the CDR3 is TGTGCCTGGAGTCGACAGGGTCGCCAGCCCCAGCATTTT.

The chain couples TRBV7-2 to TRBJ1-3; D uncertain. This CDR3 is 15 amino acids long. CDR1 is SGHTA and CDR2 is FQGNSA in the germline V gene. V was clipped by 4 bases and J by 4 bases, with 14 bases between them. The CDR3 loop reads CASSSPSVRGNTIYF. CDR3 DNA sequence: TGTGCCAGCAGCTCCCCCTCCGTCCGGGGAAACACCATATATTTT.

CDR3 nucleotides: TGTGCCAGCACCGCAGGGGCAGCTAATGAAAAACTGTTTTTT. The encoded protein is CASTAGAANEKLFF. The J gene is TRBJ1-4, the V gene TRBV25-1; D is perhaps TRBD1 (6 bases). CDR3 length equals 14 residues. Trimming shortened V by 7 bases and J by 3 bases, and 12 bases separated the two germline ends. Per germline, CDR1 MGHDK and CDR2 SYGVNS.

This chain connects TRBV4-1 to TRBJ1-4, with no clear D. CDR3 length equals 14 residues. V gave up 1 base and J gave up 4 bases, with 7 bases separating them. Germline loops: CDR1 MGHRA, CDR2 YSYEKL. CDR3 DNA: TGCGCCAGCAGCCAAGGTCCGATTAATGAAAAACTGTTTTTT. Its protein product is CASSQGPINEKLFF.

This sequence joins TRBV25-1 and TRBJ2-1; possibly TRBD1 or TRBD2 for D (5 bases each). Germline CDR1 reads MGHDK; CDR2 reads SYGVNS. The CDR3 spans 12 residues. The CDR3 DNA reads TGTGCGTTAAAAGGGGACCGAAATGAGCAGTTCTTC. It specifies CALKGDRNEQFF.

The chain links TRBV7-6 to TRBJ2-7; D is unresolved. CDR3 length: 11 residues. CDR1 and CDR2 from the germline V gene are SGHVS and FNYEAQ. Trimming cost V 2 bases and J 6 bases, with 5 bases left between them. The CDR3 loop is CASSLHGEQYF. The CDR3 region has the DNA TGTGCCAGCAGCTTACACGGCGAGCAGTACTTC.

The chain employs TRBV11-2 and TRBJ1-6; TRBD1 agrees at 10 bases. The CDR3 covers 15 residues. Trimming cost V 4 bases and J 7 bases; bases outside gene matches: 4. Germline CDR1 is SGHAT and CDR2 is FQNNGV. CDR3 region: CASSSGTGVNSPLHF. CDR3 nucleotide sequence: TGTGCCAGCAGCTCCGGGACAGGGGTAAATTCACCCCTCCACTTT.

The rearrangement joins TRBV5-1 to TRBJ1-6; weak D call: TRBD1 (6 bases). This CDR3 has 14 residues. V lost 3 bases and J 6 bases, leaving 10 bases between the germline ends. The germline V gene encodes CDR1 SGHRS and CDR2 YFSETQ. The CDR3 nucleotides are TGCGCCAGCAGCTCAGGGGATTCTAATTCACCCCTCCACTTT. Amino acid sequence: CASSSGDSNSPLHF. The full variable domain, rest sourced from reference TRBV5-1 and TRBJ1-6, is KAGVTQTPRYLIKTRGQQVTLSCSPISGHRSVSWYQQTPGQGLQFLFEYFSETQRNKGNFPGRFSGRQFSNSRSEMNVSTLELGDSALYLCASSSGDSNSPLHFGNGTRLTVT.

The V gene is TRBV7-2, the J gene TRBJ2-7; D remains unclear. CDR1 is SGHTA and CDR2 is FQGNSA in the germline V gene. This CDR3 contains 14 residues. Trimming left V 5 bases short and J 7 bases short, with 18 bases between. CDR3 nucleotides: TGTGCCAGCAGCAAAGGCTGGGAAGGTTTGGAGCAGTACTTC. Amino acids: CASSKGWEGLEQYF.

V usage is TRBV27 and J usage is TRBJ2-1, with a weak D call TRBD1 (5 bases). CDR3 length: 15 amino acids. Trimming pared 4 bases from V and 2 bases from J, leaving 12 bases between. CDR1 is MNHEY, CDR2 SMNVEV, per germline (reference sequence). CDR3: CASSYTGRTYNEQFF. In nucleotides, the CDR3 is TGTGCCAGCAGTTACACAGGTAGAACCTACAATGAGCAGTTCTTC.

This clone was seen a few times. The chain joins TRBV27 to TRBJ2-1, with 11 bases matching TRBD2. CDR3 size: 16 residues. Germline V gene data show CDR1 as MNHEY and CDR2 as SMNVEV (reference sequence). Trimming at V came to 3 bases and at J to 8 bases, leaving 9 bases not matched to a gene. CDR3 sequence: CASSFSGRARIDEQFF. CDR3 nucleotides: TGTGCCAGCAGTTTTAGCGGGAGGGCCAGGATCGATGAGCAGTTCTTC.

The genes are TRBV10-3 and TRBJ1-5, with D tentatively TRBD1 (6 bases). V was cut by 3 bases and J by 7 bases, with 10 bases left in between. Germline V gene lookup returns CDR1 ENHRY and CDR2 SYGVKD. This CDR3 region has 13 residues. The DNA for the CDR3 is TGTGCCATCAGTGAAGGGGGAGGGCAGCCCCAGCATTTT. This translates into CAISEGGGQPQHF.

This clone was counted once. The V call is TRBV11-3, the J call TRBJ2-3; 9 bases map to TRBD1. CDR1 is SGHNT, CDR2 YENEEA, per germline. Trimming removed 5 bases from V and 3 bases from J; junction bases left unmatched: 3. The CDR3 is 14 residues long. The CDR3 DNA is TGTGCCAGCAGCCCGGGACAGGGTACAGATACGCAGTATTTT. This codes for CASSPGQGTDTQYF.

The rearrangement links TRBV11-3 to TRBJ1-2, with a tentative D call TRBD1 (5 bases). Germline V CDR1 and CDR2: SGHNT, YENEEA. The ends were cut back, 3 bases at V and 2 bases at J, with 19 bases in the middle. The CDR3 is 17 residues long. The CDR3, as DNA: TGTGCCAGCAGCTTGACCCCCCGGGACTCGCTAAACTATGGCTACACCTTC. Residues: CASSLTPRDSLNYGYTF.

There are a few counts of this clone. This chain connects TRBV6-5 to TRBJ1-2; D unresolved. The V gene's germline CDR1 is MNHEY and CDR2 SVGAGI. The CDR3 consists of 13 residues. The germline V and J ends were trimmed by 2 bases and 8 bases, with 12 bases remaining between them. DNA of the CDR3: TGTGCCAGCAGTTACGTGGGCGACGGGGGCTACACCTTC. The encoded protein is CASSYVGDGGYTF.

V is TRBV6-1 and J is TRBJ2-7; D could derive from TRBD1 or TRBD2 (5 bases each). V was trimmed by 6 bases and J by 0 bases, leaving 15 bases between them. The CDR3 extends over 15 amino acids. Germline V gene data show CDR1 as MNHNS and CDR2 as SASEGT. This CDR3 is CASRFVGESSYEQYV. The CDR3, as DNA: TGTGCCAGCAGGTTTGTGGGGGAGAGCTCCTACGAGCAGTACGTC.

The chain is built from TRBV6-5 and TRBJ1-2; 10 nucleotides match TRBD1. The CDR3 is 13 amino acids. The V and J ends lost 5 bases and 8 bases, in that order; junction bases with no gene match: 5. Germline CDR1 MNHEY, CDR2 SVGAGI. CDR3 in amino acids: CASSRGTGVGYTF. The CDR3 bases are TGTGCCAGCAGTAGGGGGACAGGGGTCGGCTACACCTTC.

This chain joins TRBV2 and TRBJ1-1; possible D gene TRBD1, 6 bases. V lost 3 bases to trimming and J lost 2 bases, with 10 bases between them. Per the germline V gene, CDR1 is SNHLY and CDR2 is FYNNEI. CDR3 length equals 14 residues. The DNA for the CDR3 is TGTGCCAGCAGTGACCAAGGGGGAAACACTGAAGCTTTCTTT. This gives the protein CASSDQGGNTEAFF.

The CDR3 loop reads CASSWAPIGNTEAFF. The CDR3, as DNA: TGTGCCAGCAGTTGGGCTCCCATAGGGAACACTGAAGCTTTCTTT. The rearrangement uses TRBV27 and TRBJ1-1; no definite D call. Deletions cut 4 bases from V and 1 base from J, with 13 bases between. CDR1 and CDR2 from the germline V gene are MNHEY and SMNVEV (reference sequence). This CDR3 spans 15 amino acids.

The chain is built from TRBV5-1 and TRBJ2-1, with TRBD1 identical over 9 bases. Looked up from germline, CDR1 is SGHRS and CDR2 is YFSETQ. V lost 3 bases to trimming and J lost 9 bases; unmatched junction nucleotides: 1. This CDR3 region has 12 residues. CDR3 sequence reads: CASSYRGREQFF. In DNA, the CDR3 is TGCGCCAGCAGCTACAGGGGGCGTGAGCAGTTCTTC.

The gene calls are TRBV11-2 and TRBJ2-1, with 7 bases fitting TRBD1. Germline loops: CDR1 SGHAT, CDR2 FQNNGV. This CDR3 comprises 15 residues. After removal of 1 base from V and 0 bases from J, the junction contained 0 bases not matched to a gene. The CDR3 coding sequence is TGTGCCAGCAGCTTAGGGGACAGCTCCTACAATGAGCAGTTCTTC. This codes for CASSLGDSSYNEQFF.

Here the CDR3 reads CASGVGQGADTQYF. The DNA for the CDR3 is TGTGCTAGTGGTGTCGGACAGGGGGCGGATACGCAGTATTTT. The chain links TRBV12-5 to TRBJ2-3, with 11 bases aligning to TRBD1. Looked up from germline, CDR1 is LGHNT and CDR2 is FRNRAP. The length of the CDR3 is 14 residues. The V segment lost 5 bases and the J segment 6 bases; nucleotides outside the gene matches: 4.

Concerning this clone: The same CDR3 can be traced to other DNA sequences in this sample. This chain uses TRBV7-2 with TRBJ2-1; the D is unclear. CDR1 SGHTA and CDR2 FQGNSA come from the germline V gene. The CDR3 is 13 amino acids. Trimming removed 3 bases from V and 4 bases from J, with 7 bases in between. CDR3 nucleotides: TGTGCCAGCAGCTTGGAGACGTACAATGAGCAGTTCTTC. Encoded protein: CASSLETYNEQFF.

This clone occurred once. This chain joins TRBV5-6 and TRBJ2-3, with 7 positions matching TRBD1. The V segment lost 4 bases and the J segment 5 bases; nucleotides outside the gene matches: 1. The V gene's germline CDR1 is SGHDT and CDR2 YYEEEE. There are 12 residues in the CDR3. CDR3 amino acids: CASSRQGDTQYF. CDR3 in DNA: TGTGCCAGCAGCCGACAGGGAGATACGCAGTATTTT.

The chain uses TRBV27 and TRBJ2-4; weak D call: TRBD2 (6 bases). V lost 4 bases and J 1 base, leaving 17 bases between the germline ends. Germline CDR1 MNHEY, CDR2 SMNVEV (reference sequence). This CDR3 spans 17 amino acids. The CDR3 nucleotides read TGTGCCAGCAGTTCCAGGATGGGGACTGCGGCCAAAAACATTCAGTACTTC. Its translation is CASSSRMGTAAKNIQYF.

This sequence joins TRBV7-6 and TRBJ2-2, with D hard to call. CDR1 SGHVS and CDR2 FNYEAQ come from the germline V gene. Trimming left V 10 bases short and J 6 bases short, with 9 bases between. CDR3 length: 11 amino acids. The CDR3 region is CAIQDPGELFF. CDR3 sequence (DNA): TGTGCCATTCAAGACCCCGGGGAGCTGTTTTTT.

V usage is TRBV7-2 and J usage is TRBJ2-1; 8 bases agree with TRBD2. Germline CDR1 reads SGHTA; CDR2 reads FQGNSA. V was pared by 2 bases and J by 8 bases, with 2 bases of the junction left unmatched. The CDR3 contains 13 residues. CDR3 region: CASSLRGGHEQFF. As DNA, the CDR3 is TGTGCCAGCAGCTTACGGGGGGGCCATGAGCAGTTCTTC. The full variable domain, in which reference TRBV7-2 and TRBJ2-1 provide the parts outside the CDR3, is GAGVSQSPSNKVTEKGKDVELRCDPISGHTALYWYRQSLGQGLEFLIYFQGNSAPDKSGLPSDRFSAERTGGSVSTLTIQRTQQEDSAVYLCASSLRGGHEQFFGPGTRLTVL.

The J gene is TRBJ1-6, the V gene TRBV11-3; D is ambiguous. Germline CDR1 reads SGHNT; CDR2 reads YENEEA. V lost 3 bases, J lost 0 bases, and 9 bases lay in between. This CDR3 has 16 amino acids. Here the CDR3 DNA reads TGTGCCAGCAGCTTCGGGCAGAACTCCTATAATTCACCCCTCCACTTT. Residues: CASSFGQNSYNSPLHF.

This chain links TRBV7-2 with TRBJ1-5; a possible D gene is TRBD1 (5 bases). CDR1 is SGHTA and CDR2 is FQGNSA in the germline V gene. The V and J ends lost 2 bases and 1 base respectively, with 18 bases between them. This CDR3 has 18 residues. The CDR3 DNA reads as TGTGCCAGCAGCTTAAGCTTTGTTCAGGGTATAAGCAATCAGCCCCAGCATTTT. Translated: CASSLSFVQGISNQPQHF.